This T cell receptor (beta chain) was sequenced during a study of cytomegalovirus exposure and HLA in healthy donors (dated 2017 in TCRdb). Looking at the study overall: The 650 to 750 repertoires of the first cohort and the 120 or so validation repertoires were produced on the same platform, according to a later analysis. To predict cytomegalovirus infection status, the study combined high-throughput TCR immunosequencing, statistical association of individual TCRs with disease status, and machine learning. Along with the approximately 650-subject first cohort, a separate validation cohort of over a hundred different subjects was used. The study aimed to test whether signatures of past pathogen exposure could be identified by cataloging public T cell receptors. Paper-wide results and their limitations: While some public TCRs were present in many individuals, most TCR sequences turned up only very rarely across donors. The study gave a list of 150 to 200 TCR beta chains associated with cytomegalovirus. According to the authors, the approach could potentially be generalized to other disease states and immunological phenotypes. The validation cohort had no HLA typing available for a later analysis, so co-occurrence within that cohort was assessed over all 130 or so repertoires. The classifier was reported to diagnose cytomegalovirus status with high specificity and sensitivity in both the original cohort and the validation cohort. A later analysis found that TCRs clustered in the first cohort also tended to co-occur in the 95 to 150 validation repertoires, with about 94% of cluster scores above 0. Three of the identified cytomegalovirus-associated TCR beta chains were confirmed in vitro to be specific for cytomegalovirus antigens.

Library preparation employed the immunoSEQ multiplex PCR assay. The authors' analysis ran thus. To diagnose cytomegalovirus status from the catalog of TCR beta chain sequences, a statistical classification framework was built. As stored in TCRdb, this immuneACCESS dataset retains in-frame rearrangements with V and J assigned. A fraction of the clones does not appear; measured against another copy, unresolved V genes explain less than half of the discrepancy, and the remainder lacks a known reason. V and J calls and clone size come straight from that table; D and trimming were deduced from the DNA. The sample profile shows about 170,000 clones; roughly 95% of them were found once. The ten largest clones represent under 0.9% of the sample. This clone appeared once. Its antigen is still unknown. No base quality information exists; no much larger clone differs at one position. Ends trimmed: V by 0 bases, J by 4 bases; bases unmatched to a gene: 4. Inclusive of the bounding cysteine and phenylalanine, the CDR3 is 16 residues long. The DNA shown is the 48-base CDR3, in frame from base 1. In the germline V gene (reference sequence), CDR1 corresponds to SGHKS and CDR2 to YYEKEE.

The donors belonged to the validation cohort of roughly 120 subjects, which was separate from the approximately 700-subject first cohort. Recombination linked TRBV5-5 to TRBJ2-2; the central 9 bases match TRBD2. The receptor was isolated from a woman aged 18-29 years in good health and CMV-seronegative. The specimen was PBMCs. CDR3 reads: CASSLGLAGFTGELFF. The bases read TGTGCCAGCAGCTTGGGGCTAGCGGGGTTCACCGGGGAGCTGTTTTTT.